This TCR beta chain was found in a study of vaccination and CD4 T cells after COVID-19. Whole-study context: Cellular stimulation was performed using overlapping spike peptides derived from SARS-CoV-2, HCoV-NL63, HCoV-OC43 and HCoV-229E.

Treatment here: approximately 9-day PBMC culture with coronavirus spike peptide pools or control peptides (ViraFEST assay). CD4+ T cells that came from the unexposed donor were collected before the COVID-19 pandemic (2011-2018). When enough cells were available, unexposed-donor CD4+ T cells were probed with SARS-CoV-2 S/N and four cold-coronavirus spikes. At the Johns Hopkins FTIC core, DNA taken from cultured CD4+ T cells was sequenced by way of the Oncomine TCR Beta short-read assay. Genomic DNA was taken out of cultured CD4+ T cells by extraction. In TCRdb, the PCR reads were re-called with MiXCR into one record per CDR3 protein. The table lists 2,000 to 2,500 distinct CDR3 sequences, approximately 35% of them singletons. The V end lost 3 bases, the J end lost 5 bases, and 14 bases lay between the germline ends. The CDR3 sequence is 15 residues long. CDR1 and CDR2 from the germline V gene are SGHVS and FQNEAQ.

Only a few counts were recorded for this clonotype. Its matching antigen is unknown. Sample: CD4+ T cells from blood, cultured in vitro. J is TRBJ1-5 and V is TRBV7-8, with no clear D. This TCR came from a human donor in good health. The CDR3 nucleotides read TGTGCCAGCAGCTTTTCCGCCATGGCGGATCAGCCCCAGCATTTT. This sequence encodes CASSFSAMADQPQHF.